This T cell receptor beta chain was sequenced in a study of blood T cells in healthy people across ages. Next came a second PCR, run for about 6 to 12 cycles, which used a sample-barcoded 5' primer along with a J-beta primer mix. TCRdb reprocessed the 5' RACE reads with MiXCR, giving one entry per CDR3 protein. The sample holds around 870,000 distinct CDR3 sequences, around 26% seen once. The table lists this clonotype with many counts. The antigen is undetermined. Whole-study findings and limits: The study lacked donor CMV status, which possibly confounded expanded clonotype changes.

The germline gives CDR1 SGDLS, CDR2 YYNGEE. The CDR3 is 14 residues long. With V trimmed by 4 bases and J by 6 bases, 7 bases remained unmatched. The specimen sequenced was blood. The source is a woman aged 80 or over in good health. This rearrangement joins TRBV9 to TRBJ1-2; 9 nucleotides agree with TRBD1. The CDR3 nucleotides are TGTGCCAGCAGCCCTGGGACAGGGATAAATGGCTACACCTTC. It encodes CASSPGTGINGYTF. The full variable domain, with the rest looked up from reference TRBV9 and TRBJ1-2, is DSGVTQTPKHLITATGQRVTLRCSPRSGDLSVYWYQQSLDQGLQFLIQYYNGEERAKGNILERFSAQQFPDLHSELNLSSLELGDSALYFCASSPGTGINGYTFGSGTRLTVV.